These T cell receptor beta chains were read from a single sample in a study of blood T cell repertoires in COVID-19. TCRdb's copy holds only in-frame clones and misses some; the assay was immunoSEQ multiplex PCR. The top ten clones hold roughly 6.8% of a sample with over 300,000 clones, around 91% of them seen once. Sequencing input: peripheral blood. The receptor source for this set is a young man with active or convalescent COVID-19. CDR3s include the opening cysteine and the closing phenylalanine or tryptophan. The D gene is left open where the match is weak. Size tells how often a clone was seen (once, few, many) or the class of an expanded clone, and some rows leave it out.

len | abundance | j_gene | v_gene | d_gene | CDR3aa | CDR3nt
16 | . | TRBJ2-7 | TRBV7-9 | TRBD1 | CASSTRSVGTVYEQYF | TGTGCCAGCAGCACACGATCCGTTGGGACAGTCTACGAGCAGTACTTC
18 | . | TRBJ2-2 | TRBV4-1 | TRBD1 | CASSGGRQGWFLAGELFF | TGCGCCAGCAGCGGGGGCCGACAGGGTTGGTTTTTAGCCGGGGAGCTGTTTTTT
12 | . | TRBJ2-7 | TRBV28 | . | CASSSPGYEQYF | TGTGCCAGCAGTAGCCCGGGCTACGAGCAGTACTTC
16 | . | TRBJ2-5 | TRBV18 | TRBD1 | CASSPSPGTGIETQYF | TGTGCCAGCTCACCTAGTCCCGGGACAGGGATCGAGACCCAGTACTTC
19 | few | TRBJ2-3 | TRBV9 | . | CASSPRSTNSRSSTDTQYF | TGTGCCAGCAGCCCTCGGTCAACGAACTCCAGGTCTAGCACAGATACGCAGTATTTT
15 | . | TRBJ1-3 | TRBV7-3 | . | CASSRSAGSGNTIYF | TGTGCCAGCAGCCGCTCAGCGGGCTCTGGAAACACCATATATTTT
17 | few | TRBJ1-1 | TRBV14 | TRBD1 | CASSQAGTGWMGTEAFF | TGTGCCAGCAGCCAAGCCGGGACAGGGTGGATGGGCACTGAAGCTTTCTTT
13 | . | TRBJ2-3 | TRBV30 | . | CAQFLGTPDTQYF | TGTGCGCAGTTTTTAGGGACTCCAGATACGCAGTATTTT
16 | . | TRBJ2-2 | TRBV7-3 | . | CASSLSEGVNTGELFF | TGTGCCAGCAGCTTATCAGAGGGGGTGAACACCGGGGAGCTGTTTTTT
16 | . | TRBJ2-1 | TRBV24-1 | TRBD2 | CATSDPSGGHYNEQFF | TGTGCCACCAGTGATCCTAGCGGGGGCCACTACAATGAGCAGTTCTTC
16 | . | TRBJ2-3 | TRBV27 | TRBD2 | CASSFLAGGRGDTQYF | TGTGCCAGCAGTTTCCTAGCGGGGGGGCGAGGAGATACGCAGTATTTT
14 | . | TRBJ2-7 | TRBV6-5 | TRBD1 | CASSPEGQAYEQYF | TGTGCCAGCAGTCCCGAGGGACAGGCCTACGAGCAGTACTTC
13 | . | TRBJ2-7 | TRBV18 | TRBD1 | CASSLQGAHEQYF | TGTGCCAGCTCACTTCAGGGGGCCCACGAGCAGTACTTC